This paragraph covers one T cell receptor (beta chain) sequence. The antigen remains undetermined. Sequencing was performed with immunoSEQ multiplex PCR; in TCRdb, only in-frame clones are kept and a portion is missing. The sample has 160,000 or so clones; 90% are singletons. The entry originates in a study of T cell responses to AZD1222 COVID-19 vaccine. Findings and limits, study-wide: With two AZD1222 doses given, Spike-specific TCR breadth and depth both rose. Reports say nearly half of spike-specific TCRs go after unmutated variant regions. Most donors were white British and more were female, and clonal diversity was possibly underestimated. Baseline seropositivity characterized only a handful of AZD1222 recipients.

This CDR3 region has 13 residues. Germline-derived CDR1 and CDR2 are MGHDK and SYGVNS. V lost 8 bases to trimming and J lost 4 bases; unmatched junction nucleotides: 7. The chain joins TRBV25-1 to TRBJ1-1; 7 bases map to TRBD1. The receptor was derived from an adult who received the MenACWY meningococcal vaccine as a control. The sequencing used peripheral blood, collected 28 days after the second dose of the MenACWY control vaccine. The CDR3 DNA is TGTGCCAGCGCAAGACAGGGAGGCACTGAAGCTTTCTTT. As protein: CASARQGGTEAFF.